The sequence of this T cell receptor beta chain was determined in a study of cytomegalovirus exposure and HLA in healthy donors. Turning to the study itself: Ancestry clustering placed around four fifths of approximately 370 genotyped donors in the Caucasian-associated cluster. Findings of the study overall: There were about 160 TCR beta chains listed as cytomegalovirus-associated. Indistinguishability led to the exclusion of some V segments, TRBV6-2 and TRBV6-3 included. Later work found most CMV-associated TCR beta chains apparently HLA-restricted.

The V gene's germline CDR1 is MNHNS and CDR2 SASEGT. V shed 2 bases, J shed 3 bases, and the junction held 9 bases outside the gene matches. CDR3 length: 17 amino acids. About this clone: Its antigen is unidentified.

Primers for the PCR totalled 60 Vbeta and 13 Jbeta. Produced via immunoSEQ multiplex PCR; TCRdb's table is partial and in-frame only. The data contain more than 100,000 clones, over 60% of them seen just once; the ten biggest clones take up roughly 1%. The gene calls are TRBV6-1 and TRBJ2-3; 9 bases fit TRBD1. Sequencing was done on a sample of PBMCs. The source of this sequence is a woman aged 55-70 years in good health and CMV-seronegative. The CDR3 here is CASSERDRGGGTDTQYF. For the CDR3, the DNA is TGTGCCAGCAGTGAACGAGACAGGGGGGGAGGTACAGATACGCAGTATTTT.